The present TCR beta chain was sequenced within a study of T cells in tumors after PD-1 blockade. Study details: Each patient got pembrolizumab 200 mg every 3 weeks or cemiplimab 350 mg every 2 weeks. Some patients also took daily vismodegib 150 mg during anti-PD-1 treatment. On average, peripheral blood gave about 120,000 TCR templates and under 45,000 unique clonotypes. Study outcomes and limitations: Around 37% of tumor TCR clonotypes were also found in blood.

The V gene lost 7 bases and the J gene lost 4 bases, with 14 bases spanning the gap. The germline gives CDR1 MNHNS, CDR2 SASEGT. The CDR3 spans 13 residues. TCRdb's table, derived via immunoSEQ multiplex PCR, lists solely in-frame clones and lacks some. The table includes almost 35,000 clones, roughly two thirds detected once. Only a few counts were recorded for this clone. What it recognizes is unknown. The V and J genes are TRBV6-1 and TRBJ2-7; D is tentatively TRBD1 or TRBD2 (6 bases each). The input for sequencing was PBMCs, taken after anti-PD-1 treatment. The sequence derives from a human donor with basal cell carcinoma. The DNA of the CDR3 is TGTGCCAGCAATGGGGGGCGCGGGTACGAGCAGTACTTC. Translation: CASNGGRGYEQYF.